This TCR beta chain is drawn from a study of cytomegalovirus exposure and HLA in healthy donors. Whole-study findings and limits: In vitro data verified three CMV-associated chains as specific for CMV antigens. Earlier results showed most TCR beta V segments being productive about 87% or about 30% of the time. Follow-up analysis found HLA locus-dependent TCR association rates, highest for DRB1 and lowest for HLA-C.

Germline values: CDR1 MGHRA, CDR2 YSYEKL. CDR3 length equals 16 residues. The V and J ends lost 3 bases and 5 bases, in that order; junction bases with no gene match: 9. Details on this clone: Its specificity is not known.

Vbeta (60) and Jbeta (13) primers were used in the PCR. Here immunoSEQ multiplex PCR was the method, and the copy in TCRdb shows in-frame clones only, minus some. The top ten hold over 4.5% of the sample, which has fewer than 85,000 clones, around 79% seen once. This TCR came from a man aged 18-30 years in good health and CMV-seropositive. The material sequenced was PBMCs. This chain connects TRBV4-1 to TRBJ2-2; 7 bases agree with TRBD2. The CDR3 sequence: CASSQAGDSATGELFF. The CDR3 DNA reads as TGCGCCAGCAGCCAGGCGGGGGACTCCGCTACCGGGGAGCTGTTTTTT.